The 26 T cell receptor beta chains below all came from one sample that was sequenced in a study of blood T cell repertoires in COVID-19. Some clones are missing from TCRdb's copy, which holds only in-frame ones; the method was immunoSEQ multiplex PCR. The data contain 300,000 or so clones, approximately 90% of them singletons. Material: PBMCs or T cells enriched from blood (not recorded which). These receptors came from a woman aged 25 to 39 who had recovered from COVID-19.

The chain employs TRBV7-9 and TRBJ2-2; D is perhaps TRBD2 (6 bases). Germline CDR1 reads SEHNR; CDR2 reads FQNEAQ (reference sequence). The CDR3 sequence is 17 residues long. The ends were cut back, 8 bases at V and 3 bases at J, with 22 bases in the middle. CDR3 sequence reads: CASPPLRGVVDTGELFF. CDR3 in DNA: TGTGCCAGCCCCCCTTTGCGGGGAGTAGTTGACACCGGGGAGCTGTTTTTT.

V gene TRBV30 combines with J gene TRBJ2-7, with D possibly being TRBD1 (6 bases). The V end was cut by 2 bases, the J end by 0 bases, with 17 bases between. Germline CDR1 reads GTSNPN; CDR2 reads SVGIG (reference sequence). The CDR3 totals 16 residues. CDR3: CAWSNTGTRSSYEQYF. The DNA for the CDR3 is TGTGCCTGGAGTAATACCGGGACAAGGAGCTCCTACGAGCAGTACTTC.

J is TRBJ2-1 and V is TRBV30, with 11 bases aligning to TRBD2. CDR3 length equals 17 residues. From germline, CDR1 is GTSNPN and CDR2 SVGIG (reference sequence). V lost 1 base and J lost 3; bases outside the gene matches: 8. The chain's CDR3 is CAWSAGTGLADYNEQFF. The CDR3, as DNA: TGTGCCTGGAGTGCGGGAACGGGACTAGCGGACTACAATGAGCAGTTCTTC.

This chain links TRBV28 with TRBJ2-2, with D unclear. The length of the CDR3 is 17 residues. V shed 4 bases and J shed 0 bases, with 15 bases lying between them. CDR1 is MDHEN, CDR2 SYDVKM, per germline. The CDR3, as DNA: TGTGCCAGCAGTTATGTTGGTAGTCAATCGAACACCGGGGAGCTGTTTTTT. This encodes CASSYVGSQSNTGELFF.

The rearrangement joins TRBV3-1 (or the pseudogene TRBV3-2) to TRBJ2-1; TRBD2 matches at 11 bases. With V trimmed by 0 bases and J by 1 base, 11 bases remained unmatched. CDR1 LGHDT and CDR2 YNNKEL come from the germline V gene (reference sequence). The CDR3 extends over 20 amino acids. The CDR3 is CASSQDTSGRYFRSYNEQFF. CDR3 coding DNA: TGTGCCAGCAGCCAAGACACTAGCGGGAGATATTTCAGGTCCTACAATGAGCAGTTCTTC.

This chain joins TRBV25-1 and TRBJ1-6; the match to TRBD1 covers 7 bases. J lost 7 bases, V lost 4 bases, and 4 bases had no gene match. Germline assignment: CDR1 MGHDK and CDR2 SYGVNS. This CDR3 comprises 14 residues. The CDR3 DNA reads TGTGCCAGCAGTGCCGGGACAGAGAATTCACCCCTCCACTTT. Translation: CASSAGTENSPLHF.

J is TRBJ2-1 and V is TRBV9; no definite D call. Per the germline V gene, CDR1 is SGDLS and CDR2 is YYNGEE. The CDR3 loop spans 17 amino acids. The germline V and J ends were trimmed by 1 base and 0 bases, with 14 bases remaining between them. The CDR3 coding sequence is TGTGCCAGCAGCGTAACCCTGACACTTAGCTCCTACAATGAGCAGTTCTTC. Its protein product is CASSVTLTLSSYNEQFF.

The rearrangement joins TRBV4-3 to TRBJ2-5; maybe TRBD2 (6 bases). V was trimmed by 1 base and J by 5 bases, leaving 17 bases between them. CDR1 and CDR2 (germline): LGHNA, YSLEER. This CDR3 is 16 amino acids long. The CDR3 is CASSQGIGGAVETQYF. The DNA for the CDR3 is TGCGCCAGCAGCCAAGGGATTGGAGGGGCTGTGGAGACCCAGTACTTC.

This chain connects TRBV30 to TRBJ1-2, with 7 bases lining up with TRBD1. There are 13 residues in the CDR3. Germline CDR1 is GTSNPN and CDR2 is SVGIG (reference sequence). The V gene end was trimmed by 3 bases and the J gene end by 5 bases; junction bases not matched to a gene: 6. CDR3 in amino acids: CAWSGTVSYGYTF. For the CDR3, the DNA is TGTGCCTGGAGCGGGACAGTCAGTTATGGCTACACCTTC.

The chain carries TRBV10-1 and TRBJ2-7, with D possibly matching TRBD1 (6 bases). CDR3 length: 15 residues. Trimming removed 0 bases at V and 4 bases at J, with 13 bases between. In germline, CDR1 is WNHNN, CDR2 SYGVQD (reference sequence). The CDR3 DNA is TGCGCCAGCAGTGAGTCGGGCAGGGGTTTGTACGAGCAGTACTTC. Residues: CASSESGRGLYEQYF.

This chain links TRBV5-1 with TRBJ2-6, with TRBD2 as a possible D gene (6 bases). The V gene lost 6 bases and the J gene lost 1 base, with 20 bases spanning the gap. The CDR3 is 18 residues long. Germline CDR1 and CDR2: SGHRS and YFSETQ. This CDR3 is CASTQPGGLGSGANVLTF. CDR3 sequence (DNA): TGCGCCAGCACGCAACCAGGAGGGCTGGGATCTGGGGCCAACGTCCTGACTTTC.

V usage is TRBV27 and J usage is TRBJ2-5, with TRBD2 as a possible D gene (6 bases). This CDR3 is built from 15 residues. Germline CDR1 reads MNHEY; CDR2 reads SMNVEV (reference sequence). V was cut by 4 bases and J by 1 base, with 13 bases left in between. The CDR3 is CASSWRGVIQETQYF. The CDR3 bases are TGTGCCAGCAGTTGGCGCGGGGTAATCCAAGAGACCCAGTACTTC.

The CDR3 loop reads CASSQEGRGVGANVLTF. The CDR3 DNA follows: TGCGCCAGCAGCCAAGAGGGCAGGGGGGTTGGGGCCAACGTCCTGACTTTC. The chain carries TRBV4-3 and TRBJ2-6; maybe TRBD1 (7 bases). This CDR3 has 17 residues. V was clipped by 0 bases and J by 3 bases, with 12 bases between them. Germline assignment: CDR1 LGHNA and CDR2 YSLEER.

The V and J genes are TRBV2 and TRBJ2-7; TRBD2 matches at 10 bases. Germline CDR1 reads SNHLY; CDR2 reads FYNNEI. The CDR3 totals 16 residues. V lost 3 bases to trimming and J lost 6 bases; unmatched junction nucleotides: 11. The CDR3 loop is CASSETSSSGSGEQYF. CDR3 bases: TGTGCCAGCAGTGAGACGTCGTCTAGCGGGAGTGGCGAGCAGTACTTC.

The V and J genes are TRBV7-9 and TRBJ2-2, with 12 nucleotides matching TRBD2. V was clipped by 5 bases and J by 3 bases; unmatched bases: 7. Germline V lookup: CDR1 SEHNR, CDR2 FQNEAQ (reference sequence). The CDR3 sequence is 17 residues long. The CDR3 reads CASSPTSGRGYTGELFF. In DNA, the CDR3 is TGTGCCAGCAGCCCGACTAGCGGGAGAGGTTACACCGGGGAGCTGTTTTTT. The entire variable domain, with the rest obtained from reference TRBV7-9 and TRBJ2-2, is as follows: DTGVSQNPRHKITKRGQNVTFRCDPISEHNRLYWYRQTLGQGPEFLTYFQNEAQLEKSRLLSDRFSAERPKGSFSTLEIQRTEQGDSAMYLCASSPTSGRGYTGELFFGEGSRLTVL.

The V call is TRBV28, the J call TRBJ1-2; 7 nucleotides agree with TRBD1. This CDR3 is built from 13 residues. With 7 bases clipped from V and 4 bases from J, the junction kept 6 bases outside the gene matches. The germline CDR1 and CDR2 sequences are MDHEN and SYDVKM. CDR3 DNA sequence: TGTGCCAGCACCCCGGGACAGAGCTATGGCTACACCTTC. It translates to CASTPGQSYGYTF.

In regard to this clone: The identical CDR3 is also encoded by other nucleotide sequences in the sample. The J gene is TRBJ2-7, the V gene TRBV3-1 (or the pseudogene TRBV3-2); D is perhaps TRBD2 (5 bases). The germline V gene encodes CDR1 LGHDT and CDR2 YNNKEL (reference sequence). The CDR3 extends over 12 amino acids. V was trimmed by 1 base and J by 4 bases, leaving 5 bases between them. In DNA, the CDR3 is TGTGCCAGCAGCCAAGCGGGGTACGAGCAGTACTTC. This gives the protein CASSQAGYEQYF.

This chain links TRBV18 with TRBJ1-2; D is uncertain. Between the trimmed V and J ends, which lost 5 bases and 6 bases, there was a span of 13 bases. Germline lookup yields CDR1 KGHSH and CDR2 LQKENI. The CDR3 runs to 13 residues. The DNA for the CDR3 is TGTGCCAGCTCATCGGTTGATAGCGATGGCTACACCTTC. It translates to CASSSVDSDGYTF. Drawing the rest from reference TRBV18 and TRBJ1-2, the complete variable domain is NAGVMQNPRHLVRRRGQEARLRCSPMKGHSHVYWYRQLPEEGLKFMVYLQKENIIDESGMPKERFSAEFPKEGPSILRIQQVVRGDSAAYFCASSSVDSDGYTFGSGTRLTVV.

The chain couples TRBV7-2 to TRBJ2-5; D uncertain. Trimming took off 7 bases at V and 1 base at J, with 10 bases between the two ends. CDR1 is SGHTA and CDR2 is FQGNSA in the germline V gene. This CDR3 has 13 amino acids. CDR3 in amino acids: CASTPNSQETQYF. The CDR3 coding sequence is TGTGCCAGCACCCCAAACAGCCAAGAGACCCAGTACTTC.

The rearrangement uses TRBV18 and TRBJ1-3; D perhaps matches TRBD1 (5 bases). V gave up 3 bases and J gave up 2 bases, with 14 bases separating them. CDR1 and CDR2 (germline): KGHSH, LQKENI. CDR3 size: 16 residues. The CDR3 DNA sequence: TGTGCCAGCTCACCTTACCGACAGTCCCCTGGAAACACCATATATTTT. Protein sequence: CASSPYRQSPGNTIYF.

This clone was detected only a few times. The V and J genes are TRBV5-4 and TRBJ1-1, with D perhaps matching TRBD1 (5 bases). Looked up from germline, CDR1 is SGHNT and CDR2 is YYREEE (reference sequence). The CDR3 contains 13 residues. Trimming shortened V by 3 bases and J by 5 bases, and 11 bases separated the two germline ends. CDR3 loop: CASSSTGITEAFF. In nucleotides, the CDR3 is TGTGCCAGCAGCTCTACAGGCATTACTGAAGCTTTCTTT.

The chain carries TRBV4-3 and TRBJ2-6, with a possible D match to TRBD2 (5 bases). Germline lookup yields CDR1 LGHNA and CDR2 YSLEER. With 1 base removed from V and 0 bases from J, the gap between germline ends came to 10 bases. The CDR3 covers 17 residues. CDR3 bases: TGCGCCAGCAGCCAAGGGACTGTGAGCTCTGGGGCCAACGTCCTGACTTTC. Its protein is CASSQGTVSSGANVLTF.

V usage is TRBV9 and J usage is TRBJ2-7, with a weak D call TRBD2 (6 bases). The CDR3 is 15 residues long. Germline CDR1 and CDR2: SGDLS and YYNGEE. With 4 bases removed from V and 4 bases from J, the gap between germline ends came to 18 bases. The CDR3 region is CASSPAPGVGYEQYF. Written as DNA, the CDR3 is TGTGCCAGCAGCCCCGCCCCGGGAGTAGGGTACGAGCAGTACTTC.

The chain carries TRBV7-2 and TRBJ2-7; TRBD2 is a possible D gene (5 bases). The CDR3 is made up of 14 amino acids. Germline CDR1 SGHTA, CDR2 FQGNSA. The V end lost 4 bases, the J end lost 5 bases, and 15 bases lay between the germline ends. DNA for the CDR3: TGTGCCAGCAGCTCAAGACTACGGTCCCACGAGCAGTACTTC. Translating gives CASSSRLRSHEQYF. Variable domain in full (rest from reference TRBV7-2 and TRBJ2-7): GAGVSQSPSNKVTEKGKDVELRCDPISGHTALYWYRQSLGQGLEFLIYFQGNSAPDKSGLPSDRFSAERTGGSVSTLTIQRTQQEDSAVYLCASSSRLRSHEQYFGPGTRLTVT.

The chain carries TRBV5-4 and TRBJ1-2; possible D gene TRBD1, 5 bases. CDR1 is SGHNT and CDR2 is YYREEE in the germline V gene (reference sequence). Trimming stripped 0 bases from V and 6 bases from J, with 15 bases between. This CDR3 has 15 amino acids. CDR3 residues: CASSLVGQSFHGYTF. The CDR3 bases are TGTGCCAGCAGCTTGGTGGGGCAGTCTTTCCATGGCTACACCTTC.

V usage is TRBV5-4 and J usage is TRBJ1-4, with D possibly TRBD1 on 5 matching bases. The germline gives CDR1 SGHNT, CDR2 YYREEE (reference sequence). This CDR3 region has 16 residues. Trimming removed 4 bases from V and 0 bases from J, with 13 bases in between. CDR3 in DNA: TGTGCCAGCAGCCCCGGGGGGACTACAACTAATGAAAAACTGTTTTTT. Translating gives CASSPGGTTTNEKLFF.